Presented here are 18 T cell receptor beta chains from one specimen sequenced in a study of Ad26.COV2.S vaccination and SARS-CoV-2 variants. Profiled with immunoSEQ multiplex PCR; TCRdb holds only in-frame clones, not every one. This sample has around 400,000 clones, with about 83% found just once. Treatment reported: some 20 received Ad26.COV2.S at low or high dose, single or two shots; roughly 5 received placebo; per-sample allocation not given. Sampling happened 63 days after the first vaccine or placebo injection. The sample here was peripheral blood, taken in a trial of Ad26.COV2.S vaccine versus placebo. Receptors were obtained from a person aged 18 to 65 who received the Ad26.COV2.S COVID-19 vaccine or a placebo.

This clone was counted a few times. The V and J genes are TRBV7-9 and TRBJ1-2; the match to TRBD1 covers 9 bases. V was pared by 1 base and J by 4 bases, with 7 bases of the junction left unmatched. The CDR3 totals 16 residues. Germline CDR1 is SEHNR and CDR2 is FQNEAQ (reference sequence). The CDR3 DNA reads as TGTGCCAGCAGCTTAGTAGGGACAGGGCTGGGCTATGGCTACACCTTC. Translated, it gives CASSLVGTGLGYGYTF.

This clone appeared a single time. The CDR3 reads CASSLGGNSYGYTF. CDR3 sequence (DNA): TGCGCCAGCAGCTTGGGGGGGAACTCCTATGGCTACACCTTC. The rearrangement links TRBV5-1 to TRBJ1-2; a possible D gene is TRBD1 (5 bases). V lost 0 bases and J lost 4, with 10 bases in between. Germline values: CDR1 SGHRS, CDR2 YFSETQ. The CDR3 sequence is 14 residues long.

V and J are TRBV6-5 and TRBJ1-1; D not resolved. Trimming left V 4 bases short and J 5 bases short, with 11 bases between. CDR1 MNHEY and CDR2 SVGAGI come from the germline V gene. This CDR3 region has 13 residues. CDR3 in amino acids: CASSSRKPTEAFF. CDR3 DNA sequence: TGTGCCAGCAGTTCCCGGAAGCCAACTGAAGCTTTCTTT.

V and J are TRBV27 and TRBJ2-3, with D tentatively TRBD1 (6 bases). V was trimmed by 3 bases and J by 0 bases, leaving 13 bases between them. The CDR3 sequence is 16 residues long. The germline V gene encodes CDR1 MNHEY and CDR2 SMNVEV (reference sequence). For the CDR3, the DNA is TGTGCCAGCAGTTTGGCCCGGACAGCGAGCACAGATACGCAGTATTTT. Its translation is CASSLARTASTDTQYF.

CDR3 sequence (DNA): TGTGCCAGCAGTGCAGGGGTCCAGCCCCAGCATTTT. Translating gives CASSAGVQPQHF. The V call is TRBV6-6, the J call TRBJ1-5; D perhaps matches TRBD1 (6 bases). Germline V CDR1 and CDR2: MNHNY, SVGAGI (reference sequence). CDR3 length: 12 residues. The ends were cut back, 5 bases at V and 7 bases at J, with 9 bases in the middle.

The chain employs TRBV5-1 and TRBJ2-7, with D uncertain. There are 15 residues in the CDR3. Germline values: CDR1 SGHRS, CDR2 YFSETQ. With 0 bases removed from V and 6 bases from J, the gap between germline ends came to 16 bases. The CDR3 bases are TGCGCCAGCAGCTTGGTTGTCGGACGCAGGTCCGAGCAGTACTTC. This translates into CASSLVVGRRSEQYF.

The gene calls are TRBV7-3 and TRBJ1-1, with TRBD1 as a possible D gene (5 bases). The germline V and J ends were trimmed by 1 base and 10 bases, with 16 bases remaining between them. CDR1 is SGHTA, CDR2 FQGTGA, per germline. This CDR3 contains 14 residues. The CDR3: CASSLIGQGSVAFF. The CDR3 DNA follows: TGTGCCAGCAGCTTAATTGGGCAGGGCTCGGTAGCTTTCTTT.

This clone appeared a single time. The chain employs TRBV7-3 and TRBJ2-1; TRBD2 agrees at 8 bases. Germline V gene lookup returns CDR1 SGHTA and CDR2 FQGTGA. This CDR3 is 13 amino acids long. Trimming at V came to 9 bases and at J to 6 bases, leaving 7 bases not matched to a gene. The CDR3 spells CASGTSPGNEQFF. The DNA for the CDR3 is TGTGCCAGTGGGACTAGTCCGGGCAATGAGCAGTTCTTC. The variable domain in full, completed from reference TRBV7-3 and TRBJ2-1, reads GAGVSQTPSNKVTEKGKYVELRCDPISGHTALYWYRQSLGQGPEFLIYFQGTGAADDSGLPNDRFFAVRPEGSVSTLKIQRTERGDSAVYLCASGTSPGNEQFFGPGTRLTVL.

The V call is TRBV15, the J call TRBJ1-2; 7 nucleotides line up with TRBD1. Germline V gene sequence: CDR1 LNHNV, CDR2 YYDKDF (reference sequence). This CDR3 region has 16 residues. With V trimmed by 0 bases and J by 4 bases, 8 bases remained unmatched. The CDR3, as DNA: TGTGCCACCAGCAGAGACAGGGGGGCCGTCCCCTATGGCTACACCTTC. This gives the protein CATSRDRGAVPYGYTF. Full variable domain (outside the CDR3, taken from reference TRBV15 and TRBJ1-2): DAMVIQNPRYQVTQFGKPVTLSCSQTLNHNVMYWYQQKSSQAPKLLFHYYDKDFNNEADTPDNFQSRRPNTSFCFLDIRSPGLGDTAMYLCATSRDRGAVPYGYTFGSGTRLTVV.

This chain connects TRBV11-3 to TRBJ2-2; 7 bases align to TRBD1. Trimming removed 5 bases from V and 4 bases from J; junction bases left unmatched: 7. The CDR3 consists of 15 residues. Germline values: CDR1 SGHNT, CDR2 YENEEA. CDR3 bases: TGTGCCAGCAGCACCCGACAGGGACCCACCGGGGAGCTGTTTTTT. This encodes CASSTRQGPTGELFF.

V and J are TRBV15 and TRBJ1-5, with D unclear. Trimming cost V 0 bases and J 4 bases, with 4 bases left between them. Germline assignment: CDR1 LNHNV and CDR2 YYDKDF (reference sequence). The CDR3 covers 13 residues. CDR3 sequence reads: CATSRDQNQPQHF. The CDR3 nucleotides are TGTGCCACCAGCAGAGATCAGAATCAGCCCCAGCATTTT.

The chain has TRBV3-1 (or the pseudogene TRBV3-2) and TRBJ2-2; 7 bases align to TRBD2. The germline gives CDR1 LGHDT, CDR2 YNNKEL (reference sequence). The CDR3 runs 16 residues. Unmatched junction bases numbered 6, after V lost 4 bases and J lost 1 base. The CDR3 DNA sequence: TGTGCCAGCAGCCCCAGGCGGGGGAGGAACACCGGGGAGCTGTTTTTT. It specifies CASSPRRGRNTGELFF.

The chain has TRBV7-6 and TRBJ2-7; D is perhaps TRBD1 or TRBD2 (5 bases each). The CDR3 has 14 amino acids. The V and J ends lost 5 bases and 2 bases respectively, with 13 bases between them. Germline lookup yields CDR1 SGHVS and CDR2 FNYEAQ. The CDR3 coding sequence is TGTGCCAGCAGCAAGGCTCCGGGGCCCTACGAGCAGTACTTC. This sequence encodes CASSKAPGPYEQYF.

This clone was found once. V and J are TRBV6-5 and TRBJ2-7, with 8 positions matching TRBD1. Germline-derived CDR1 and CDR2 are MNHEY and SVGAGI. The CDR3 spans 15 residues. The J segment lost 5 bases and the V segment lost 2 bases, leaving 8 bases of the junction unmatched. Here the CDR3 DNA reads TGTGCCAGCAGTTACCCCGGACAGGGTCTGGACGAGCAGTACTTC. Translated: CASSYPGQGLDEQYF.

V gene TRBV11-3 combines with J gene TRBJ1-1, with a possible D match to TRBD1 (5 bases). V was cut by 4 bases and J by 3 bases, with 9 bases left in between. CDR1 and CDR2 from the germline V gene are SGHNT and YENEEA. The CDR3 consists of 13 residues. CDR3 loop: CASSSGQYTEAFF. The CDR3 DNA reads as TGTGCCAGCAGCTCAGGGCAGTACACTGAAGCTTTCTTT.

The chain joins TRBV2 to TRBJ2-1, with 7 bases matching TRBD1. The germline V gene has CDR1 SNHLY and CDR2 FYNNEI. There are 14 residues in the CDR3. J gave up 8 bases and V 6 bases, and 10 bases lay outside the gene matches. CDR3 coding DNA: TGTGCCAGCAGACGGGACAGCCCCGGGGATGAGCAGTTCTTC. It is translated as CASRRDSPGDEQFF.

The V gene is TRBV5-1, the J gene TRBJ1-4, with TRBD1 as a possible D gene (6 bases). Per the germline V gene, CDR1 is SGHRS and CDR2 is YFSETQ. Trimming took 4 bases from V and 8 from J, leaving 9 bases between them. This CDR3 has 12 residues. The CDR3 DNA follows: TGCGCCAGCAGCATAAGGGGGGAAAAACTGTTTTTT. Its translation is CASSIRGEKLFF.

This rearrangement joins TRBV18 to TRBJ2-5; D possibly corresponds to TRBD1 (5 bases). Germline CDR1 reads KGHSH; CDR2 reads LQKENI. The CDR3 runs to 16 residues. V lost 3 bases and J 5 bases, leaving 19 bases between the germline ends. CDR3 protein: CASSPLDGRPGETQYF. Here the CDR3 DNA reads TGTGCCAGCTCACCCCTCGATGGGCGCCCAGGGGAGACCCAGTACTTC.